Described below is a single TCR beta chain sequence and its context. The assay was immunoSEQ multiplex PCR, and TCRdb's table has in-frame clones only and misses some. The sample yields approximately 140,000 clones, approximately 91% seen once. The entry originates in a study of control samples from healthy donors and cancer patients. Between the trimmed V and J ends, which lost 6 bases and 2 bases, there was a span of 10 bases. Germline V gene data show CDR1 as MNHNY and CDR2 as SVGAGI (reference sequence). This CDR3 spans 13 amino acids. The rearrangement links TRBV6-6 to TRBJ2-5; TRBD2 is a possible D gene (6 bases). Sequencing was carried out using blood. This clonotype was obtained from a woman under 40 in good health. CDR3 nucleotides: TGTGCCAGCAGGTACGGGACTCAAGAGACCCAGTACTTC. Its protein is CASRYGTQETQYF.